One and the same sample provided the 8 T cell receptor beta chains below, sequenced in a study of CD8+ T cells in alopecia areata. The sequencing template was cDNA reverse transcribed from extracted RNA. Here immunoSEQ multiplex PCR was the method, and the copy in TCRdb shows in-frame clones only, minus some. Of over 150,000 clones listed, about 63% were seen once; the top ten hold under 2%. The specimen was CD4+ T cells sorted from blood, collected at week 0. Receptors were obtained from a human donor with alopecia areata.

The chain combines TRBV2 with TRBJ2-7, with 8 positions matching TRBD1. CDR3 length: 11 amino acids. Losses at the gene ends were 6 bases for V and 9 bases for J; bases not matched to a gene: 4. In germline, CDR1 is SNHLY, CDR2 FYNNEI. The CDR3 sequence: CASSLGQGQYF. The CDR3, as DNA: TGTGCCAGCAGCCTCGGACAGGGGCAGTACTTC.

The gene calls are TRBV30 and TRBJ2-2; D ambiguous. Germline values: CDR1 GTSNPN, CDR2 SVGIG (reference sequence). Trimming cost V 6 bases and J 1 base, with 9 bases left between them. The CDR3 totals 13 residues. DNA of the CDR3: TGTGCCTGCAGACACCAGAACACCGGGGAGCTGTTTTTT. It specifies CACRHQNTGELFF. The full variable domain, with the rest looked up from reference TRBV30 and TRBJ2-2, is SQTIHQWPATLVQPVGSPLSLECTVEGTSNPNLYWYRQAAGRGLQLLFYSVGIGQISSEVPQNLSASRPQDRQFILSSKKLLLSDSGFYLCACRHQNTGELFFGEGSRLTVL.

In its sample, this clone was seen a few times. The chain is built from TRBV29-1 and TRBJ2-1; D ambiguous. The CDR3 has 11 residues. Germline V gene data show CDR1 as SQVTM and CDR2 as ANQGSEA. Trimming left V 7 bases short and J 6 bases short, with 10 bases between. The chain's CDR3 is CSATRLNEQFF. In DNA form, the CDR3 reads TGCAGCGCCACGCGGCTCAATGAGCAGTTCTTC.

This sequence joins TRBV30 and TRBJ1-1, with D hard to call. The V gene's germline CDR1 is GTSNPN and CDR2 SVGIG (reference sequence). This CDR3 is 11 amino acids long. Deletions cut 8 bases from V and 1 base from J, with 8 bases between. CDR3 DNA sequence: TGTGCCGTAAGGCCGAACACTGAAGCTTTCTTT. Residues: CAVRPNTEAFF.

The chain couples TRBV25-1 to TRBJ2-1; perhaps D is TRBD1 or TRBD2 (6 bases each). V was cut by 9 bases and J by 2 bases, with 14 bases left in between. This CDR3 is 14 amino acids long. Germline loops: CDR1 MGHDK, CDR2 SYGVNS. CDR3: CASGGTSPYNEQFF. CDR3 sequence (DNA): TGTGCCAGTGGGGGGACAAGCCCCTACAATGAGCAGTTCTTC.

This clone was seen just once. This chain joins TRBV4-3 and TRBJ1-2; D unclear. Germline V gene sequence: CDR1 LGHNA, CDR2 YSLEER. This CDR3 has 15 residues. V lost 1 base to trimming and J lost 4 bases, with 13 bases between them. The CDR3 protein is CASSQGHPEGYGYTF. The CDR3 DNA sequence: TGCGCCAGCAGCCAAGGACACCCCGAGGGCTATGGCTACACCTTC.

The J gene is TRBJ1-1, the V gene TRBV29-1, with TRBD1 as a possible D gene (6 bases). The germline V gene has CDR1 SQVTM and CDR2 ANQGSEA. CDR3 length: 13 amino acids. V was pared by 3 bases and J by 0 bases, with 8 bases between. CDR3: CSVDQGMNTEAFF. In DNA form, the CDR3 reads TGCAGCGTTGATCAGGGGATGAACACTGAAGCTTTCTTT.

The CDR3 sequence: CASSQASPRDRYYEQYF. In DNA form, the CDR3 reads TGTGCCAGCAGCCAAGCCTCTCCACGGGACCGTTACTACGAGCAGTACTTC. This sequence joins TRBV14 and TRBJ2-7; D tentatively reads TRBD1 or TRBD2 (5 bases each). CDR1 and CDR2 from the germline V gene are SGHDN and FVKESK. Trimming pared 1 base from V and 3 bases from J, leaving 19 bases between. The CDR3 has 17 amino acids.